This T cell receptor (beta chain) emerged from a study of cytomegalovirus exposure and HLA in healthy donors. Study outcomes and limitations: Most TCRs appeared rarely, but some public TCRs recurred in many donors.

This PCR relied on a set of 60 Vbeta primers and 13 Jbeta primers. Sequencing used immunoSEQ multiplex PCR; TCRdb keeps in-frame clones, though not all of them. Of around 92,000 clones in the sample, 65% to 85% were seen once. Points on this clone: No antigen is known for it.

V was clipped by 5 bases and J by 9 bases, with 11 bases between them. Germline assignment: CDR1 DFQATT and CDR2 SNEGSKA (reference sequence). The CDR3 is 11 residues long. The chain is built from TRBV20-1 and TRBJ2-1, with D possibly matching TRBD1 (6 bases). The sequenced sample was PBMCs. The sequence came from a man aged 18 to 30 in good health and CMV-seronegative. CDR3 loop: CSAPGASEQFF. CDR3 sequence (DNA): TGCAGTGCTCCAGGGGCTTCTGAGCAGTTCTTC.